This entry lists 32 T cell receptor beta chains sequenced from one sample in a study of blood T cell repertoires in COVID-19. TCRdb's table, derived via immunoSEQ multiplex PCR, lists solely in-frame clones and lacks some. Here the sample spans 250,000 to 350,000 clones, around 82% being singletons. Sequences were obtained from peripheral blood. These receptors were taken from a human donor with COVID-19, enrolled during active disease. The donor label of this sample is uncertain.

This rearrangement joins TRBV12-5 to TRBJ1-3; the D is unclear. Germline V gene lookup returns CDR1 LGHNT and CDR2 FRNRAP. V lost 4 bases and J 4 bases, leaving 14 bases between the germline ends. This CDR3 has 15 residues. The chain's CDR3 is CASGSRTAEGNTIYF. CDR3 DNA: TGTGCTAGTGGTTCCCGAACGGCGGAGGGAAACACCATATATTTT.

V and J are TRBV28 and TRBJ2-7; the match to TRBD2 covers 8 bases. J was trimmed by 6 bases and V by 6 bases; bases with no gene match: 10. CDR1 MDHEN and CDR2 SYDVKM come from the germline V gene. The CDR3 runs to 14 residues. The CDR3 spells CASRTGTRNSEQYF. The DNA of the CDR3 is TGTGCCAGCAGAACCGGGACTAGGAATTCCGAGCAGTACTTC.

This chain joins TRBV6-1 and TRBJ2-7; possibly TRBD1 for D (7 bases). Germline V CDR1 and CDR2: MNHNS, SASEGT. With 0 bases removed from V and 13 bases from J, the gap between germline ends came to 13 bases. The CDR3 runs 12 residues. CDR3 loop: CASSEAQGGSYF. The CDR3 nucleotides read TGTGCCAGCAGTGAAGCCCAGGGGGGTAGTTACTTC.

The chain employs TRBV5-5 and TRBJ2-3; 7 bases line up with TRBD1. Trimming cost V 2 bases and J 5 bases; bases outside gene matches: 2. Germline lookup yields CDR1 SGHKS and CDR2 YYEKEE (reference sequence). The CDR3 covers 13 residues. CDR3 in DNA: TGTGCCAGCAGCTTATCAGGGGGAGATACGCAGTATTTT. Amino acid sequence: CASSLSGGDTQYF.

This chain connects TRBV12-3 or TRBV12-4 to TRBJ1-2; D remains ambiguous. The CDR3 has 13 amino acids. V lost 2 bases and J lost 8, with 12 bases in between. Here the CDR3 reads CASSLRELAGYTF. In nucleotides, the CDR3 is TGTGCCAGCAGTTTACGGGAATTGGCCGGCTACACCTTC.

The V gene is TRBV27, the J gene TRBJ2-7, with TRBD1 identical over 7 bases. V trimming: 2 bases; J trimming: 1 base; junction bases outside the gene matches: 5. This CDR3 contains 15 residues. In germline, CDR1 is MNHEY, CDR2 SMNVEV (reference sequence). DNA for the CDR3: TGTGCCAGCAGTTTAAGGGACAGCCGGTCCTACGAGCAGTACTTC. This sequence encodes CASSLRDSRSYEQYF.

V is TRBV6-1 and J is TRBJ1-4; a weak D match, TRBD1 (6 bases). In germline, CDR1 is MNHNS, CDR2 SASEGT. The CDR3 is 14 residues long. Trimming left V 7 bases short and J 5 bases short, with 14 bases between. In nucleotides, the CDR3 is TGTGCCAGCATTCAGGGGACGGGGAATGAAAAACTGTTTTTT. This gives the protein CASIQGTGNEKLFF.

The chain employs TRBV7-2 and TRBJ1-5; perhaps TRBD1 as D (6 bases). V lost 5 bases and J lost 2, with 10 bases in between. Germline V CDR1 and CDR2: SGHTA, FQGNSA. This CDR3 spans 14 amino acids. CDR3: CASSLGQRNQPQHF. As DNA, the CDR3 is TGTGCCAGCAGCCTTGGACAGCGCAATCAGCCCCAGCATTTT.

The chain carries TRBV10-3 and TRBJ2-7; D possibly corresponds to TRBD2 (6 bases). The CDR3 has 13 amino acids. Germline CDR1 ENHRY, CDR2 SYGVKD. Trimming pared 10 bases from V and 2 bases from J, leaving 15 bases between. Written as DNA, the CDR3 is TGTGCCACCCTCGCCGGGGGTACCTACGAGCAGTACTTC. This translates into CATLAGGTYEQYF.

This rearrangement joins TRBV4-2 to TRBJ2-2, with TRBD2 matching over 10 bases. The CDR3 has 19 amino acids. CDR1 and CDR2 from the germline V gene are LGHNA and YNFKEQ. Losses at the gene ends were 10 bases for V and 5 bases for J; bases not matched to a gene: 22. CDR3 in DNA: TGTGCCACCGCCTTCGGAGTAGCGGGAGGACCAACGGGAACCGGGGAGCTGTTTTTT. This codes for CATAFGVAGGPTGTGELFF.

The CDR3 DNA sequence: TGTGCCAGCTCACCACAGTCAGGGGATACTGAAGCTTTCTTT. Translating it yields CASSPQSGDTEAFF. The chain combines TRBV18 with TRBJ1-1; possible D gene TRBD1, 6 bases. The CDR3 contains 14 residues. Per germline, CDR1 KGHSH and CDR2 LQKENI. Trimming removed 1 base from V and 5 bases from J, with 11 bases in between.

The V gene is TRBV19, the J gene TRBJ1-4, with 8 bases aligning to TRBD1. Germline lookup yields CDR1 LNHDA and CDR2 SQIVND (reference sequence). The CDR3 runs to 14 residues. J lost 6 bases, V lost 3 bases, and 3 bases had no gene match. Here the CDR3 reads CASSIRQGYEKLFF. In nucleotides, the CDR3 is TGTGCCAGTAGTATCAGACAGGGGTATGAAAAACTGTTTTTT.

As for this clone: Other DNA sequences in the same sample also yield this CDR3. The chain couples TRBV9 to TRBJ1-1, with D possibly being TRBD1 (6 bases). Germline V CDR1 and CDR2: SGDLS, YYNGEE. The ends were cut back, 4 bases at V and 1 base at J, with 11 bases in the middle. The CDR3 totals 14 residues. CDR3 protein: CASSPQTGNTEAFF. In DNA form, the CDR3 reads TGTGCCAGCAGCCCACAGACAGGGAACACTGAAGCTTTCTTT.

The gene calls are TRBV19 and TRBJ2-2; no definite D call. Trimming cost V 0 bases and J 1 base, with 6 bases left between them. This CDR3 contains 15 residues. Germline V CDR1 and CDR2: LNHDA, SQIVND (reference sequence). CDR3 region: CASSIEQLNTGELFF. CDR3 in DNA: TGTGCCAGTAGTATAGAGCAGTTGAACACCGGGGAGCTGTTTTTT.

Comment on this clone: At one end, the junction sequence differs from germline, possibly due to a read error. This chain links TRBV18 with TRBJ2-5; D gene ambiguous. The CDR3 consists of 13 residues. The V gene's germline CDR1 is KGHSH and CDR2 LQKENI. The CDR3 region is CASSPLVVEIQYF. The CDR3 DNA is TGTGCCAGCTCACCACTGGTGGTTGAGATCCAGTACTTC.

The V and J genes are TRBV3-1 (or the pseudogene TRBV3-2) and TRBJ1-2; the D gene is possibly TRBD1 (6 bases). This CDR3 has 14 amino acids. The ends were cut back, 4 bases at V and 7 bases at J, with 16 bases in the middle. Germline V gene lookup returns CDR1 LGHDT and CDR2 YNNKEL (reference sequence). CDR3 coding DNA: TGTGCCAGCAGCCGGGGGCCGGACGCAGGTGGCTACACCTTC. Its protein is CASSRGPDAGGYTF.

The chain links TRBV10-3 to TRBJ1-1, with D unresolved. This CDR3 is 15 amino acids long. Trimming cost V 3 bases and J 3 bases, with 14 bases left between them. CDR1 is ENHRY and CDR2 is SYGVKD in the germline V gene. The CDR3 DNA reads as TGTGCCATCAGTGACCCCCGAGACTCCCACACTGAAGCTTTCTTT. It encodes CAISDPRDSHTEAFF.

CDR3 region: CASSQGDRATNEKLFF. As DNA, the CDR3 is TGTGCCAGCAGCCAAGGGGACAGGGCAACTAATGAAAAACTGTTTTTT. The V and J genes are TRBV4-2 and TRBJ1-4; 9 nucleotides match TRBD1. V was pared by 1 base and J by 0 bases, with 0 bases of the junction left unmatched. The length of the CDR3 is 16 residues. Germline CDR1 is LGHNA and CDR2 is YNFKEQ.

J is TRBJ1-6 and V is TRBV9; 7 bases map to TRBD1. Germline assignment: CDR1 SGDLS and CDR2 YYNGEE. After removal of 4 bases from V and 4 bases from J, the junction contained 8 bases not matched to a gene. CDR3 size: 16 residues. CDR3 nucleotides: TGTGCCAGCAGCCCTCAGGGGGATAGGTATAATTCACCCCTCCACTTT. It translates to CASSPQGDRYNSPLHF.

J is TRBJ2-7 and V is TRBV27, with D maybe TRBD1 (6 bases). The germline CDR1 and CDR2 sequences are MNHEY and SMNVEV (reference sequence). Trimming took 10 bases from V and 9 from J, leaving 13 bases between them. The CDR3 covers 10 residues. DNA of the CDR3: TGTGCCATAGGGACAATAGCGCAGTACTTC. Protein product: CAIGTIAQYF.

V usage is TRBV10-1 and J usage is TRBJ2-3; the match to TRBD1 covers 8 bases. The germline CDR1 and CDR2 sequences are WNHNN and SYGVQD (reference sequence). Trimming cost V 8 bases and J 2 bases; bases outside gene matches: 3. The CDR3 length is 13 residues. CDR3 sequence: CASQGAFTDTQYF. The CDR3 region has the DNA TGCGCCAGCCAGGGGGCCTTCACAGATACGCAGTATTTT.

With regard to this clone: Other DNA sequences of this sample code for an identical CDR3. The gene calls are TRBV9 and TRBJ2-3; D is ambiguous. V lost 0 bases to trimming and J lost 1 base, with 6 bases between them. The CDR3 contains 14 residues. Germline values: CDR1 SGDLS, CDR2 YYNGEE. The CDR3 DNA reads as TGTGCCAGCAGCGTAGGTCAGGGCACAGATACGCAGTATTTT. Translating it yields CASSVGQGTDTQYF. Drawing the rest from reference TRBV9 and TRBJ2-3, the complete variable domain is DSGVTQTPKHLITATGQRVTLRCSPRSGDLSVYWYQQSLDQGLQFLIQYYNGEERAKGNILERFSAQQFPDLHSELNLSSLELGDSALYFCASSVGQGTDTQYFGPGTRLTVL.

The chain recombines TRBV18 with TRBJ1-4; 7 bases are a match to TRBD1. CDR3 length equals 14 residues. V dropped 4 bases and J dropped 5; count of bases not matched to a gene: 4. Germline V CDR1 and CDR2: KGHSH, LQKENI. CDR3 sequence: CASSQDRVNEKLFF. CDR3 bases: TGTGCCAGCTCACAAGACAGGGTAAATGAAAAACTGTTTTTT.

This sequence joins TRBV28 and TRBJ1-2; the match to TRBD1 covers 12 bases. The CDR3 spans 16 residues. Germline trimming cut 5 bases from V and 9 bases from J; bases unmatched to any gene: 13. Germline CDR1 and CDR2: MDHEN and SYDVKM. The CDR3 DNA reads as TGTGCCAGCAGTGCGGGACAGGGGGCGGCTTTTGTTAGCTACACCTTC. Its protein is CASSAGQGAAFVSYTF.

The rearrangement uses TRBV19 and TRBJ1-2; TRBD1 is a possible D gene (6 bases). The CDR3 runs to 17 residues. CDR1 and CDR2 (germline): LNHDA, SQIVND (reference sequence). V lost 10 bases and J lost 0, with 24 bases in between. The CDR3 coding sequence is TGTGCCACCCGGACAGCCGTTAACCCTTCCTCTAACTATGGCTACACCTTC. Translating it yields CATRTAVNPSSNYGYTF.

The chain is built from TRBV27 and TRBJ2-7; TRBD2 aligns across 13 bases. CDR3 size: 15 residues. The J segment lost 6 bases and the V segment lost 2 bases, leaving 4 bases of the junction unmatched. Germline V gene sequence: CDR1 MNHEY, CDR2 SMNVEV (reference sequence). The CDR3 spells CASSLGLAGASEQYF. In DNA, the CDR3 is TGTGCCAGCAGTTTAGGACTAGCGGGAGCGTCCGAGCAGTACTTC.

V usage is TRBV2 and J usage is TRBJ1-1, with 7 nucleotides matching TRBD1. Trimming removed 6 bases from V and 8 bases from J; junction bases left unmatched: 6. There are 12 residues in the CDR3. Germline lookup yields CDR1 SNHLY and CDR2 FYNNEI. The CDR3 DNA reads as TGTGCCAGCAGCCTATACAGGGGAGAAGCTTTCTTT. This encodes CASSLYRGEAFF.

This clone appeared a single time. This chain connects TRBV10-3 to TRBJ2-7; 11 bases map to TRBD2. This CDR3 is 18 amino acids long. With V trimmed by 2 bases and J by 2 bases, 11 bases remained unmatched. Germline V lookup: CDR1 ENHRY, CDR2 SYGVKD. This CDR3 is CAISEGLNSGRAPYEQYF. The CDR3 nucleotides are TGTGCCATCAGTGAGGGGCTTAATAGCGGGAGGGCCCCCTACGAGCAGTACTTC.

This clone occurred a few times. This chain connects TRBV4-1 to TRBJ1-1; 8 bases line up with TRBD1. The V and J ends lost 5 bases and 1 base, in that order; junction bases with no gene match: 3. Germline loops: CDR1 MGHRA, CDR2 YSYEKL. The length of the CDR3 is 14 residues. The CDR3 loop is CASSKGQENTEAFF. Written as DNA, the CDR3 is TGCGCCAGCAGCAAGGGACAGGAGAACACTGAAGCTTTCTTT.

A single count supports this clone. The genes are TRBV4-3 and TRBJ1-4; D unclear. Germline V gene lookup returns CDR1 LGHNA and CDR2 YSLEER. The CDR3 loop spans 14 amino acids. Trimming removed 0 bases at V and 8 bases at J, with 10 bases between. CDR3 coding DNA: TGCGCCAGCAGCCAAGATCGCCGGGGAGAAAAACTGTTTTTT. Amino acids: CASSQDRRGEKLFF.

The V and J genes are TRBV5-1 and TRBJ1-1, with a possible D match to TRBD1 (6 bases). Trimming stripped 4 bases from V and 6 bases from J, with 19 bases between. This CDR3 has 15 amino acids. Germline assignment: CDR1 SGHRS and CDR2 YFSETQ. The CDR3 coding sequence is TGCGCCAGCAGCCATAACGACAGGATGATCGCTGAAGCTTTCTTT. Protein product: CASSHNDRMIAEAFF.

The V and J genes are TRBV20-1 and TRBJ2-5, with D hard to call. V was cut by 0 bases and J by 7 bases, with 6 bases left in between. The germline CDR1 and CDR2 sequences are DFQATT and SNEGSKA (reference sequence). The CDR3 has 11 amino acids. Written as DNA, the CDR3 is TGCAGTGCTAGAGACGCGAGGACCCAGTACTTC. Amino acid sequence: CSARDARTQYF.